This note documents a single TCR beta chain sequence. Its specificity is unknown. These data come from a study of T cell responses to AZD1222 COVID-19 vaccine. Study outcomes and limitations: The donors showed a predominance of white British ancestry and of females, with possible underestimation of clonal diversity.

There are 15 residues in the CDR3. V gave up 5 bases and J gave up 6 bases; unmatched junction bases: 3. Germline-derived CDR1 and CDR2 are LGHNA and YSLEER. The data were produced by immunoSEQ multiplex PCR, yet TCRdb's version contains in-frame clones alone and is incomplete. The table includes tens of thousands of clones, 88% detected once. Specimen: peripheral blood, collected on day 0 of MenACWY control vaccination. The chain combines TRBV4-3 with TRBJ2-1; TRBD2 aligns across 14 bases. This TCR derives from an adult in good health. The CDR3 nucleotides are TGCGCCAGCAGCAAGGGACTAGCGGGGGTCAATGAGCAGTTCTTC. This translates into CASSKGLAGVNEQFF.